This T cell receptor (beta chain) was retrieved from a study of T-cell memory formation after mild COVID-19 (dated by TCRdb to the early 2020s). Turning to the overall study: Most TCR sequence clusters were specific to one of the two donors. Two young, previously healthy adult volunteers made up the cohort, one male and one female. In two donors, T-cell clones that expanded and contracted after mild COVID-19 were tracked by sequencing TCRalpha and TCRbeta repertoires over time. What the work shows at the level of the full study, not this receptor alone: Some responding clones were found in pre-infection memory, which suggests that pre-existing cross-reactive memory T cells took part in the SARS-CoV-2 response. The second-wave clones that peaked on day 37 were not confirmed to be SARS-CoV-2 specific. Contracting CD4+ clones turned up mainly in the CM and EM memory subsets, whereas EMRA was where CD8+ clones were enriched. Clones contracting from day 15 to 85 had balanced CD4/CD8 phenotypes, while a second wave expanding from day 15 to 37 was biased towards CD4+. The study included only a couple of mild cases, and larger cohorts that include severe cases with pre-infection samples were judged to be necessary.

This clonotype was seen a handful of times. Its target antigen remains unknown. The sample holds no much larger clone one base away, and base qualities are not on file. TCRdb shows the sequencer as Illumina NovaSeq 6000. cDNA libraries for TCRalpha and TCRbeta were prepared by 5'RACE using constant-segment primers, with sample barcodes and unique molecular identifiers added. Trizol reagent was used to extract RNA from every sample. The libraries were amplified in two PCR steps, and the second step added a second sample barcode and Illumina TruSeq adapters. Libraries were sequenced on an Illumina NovaSeq with 2 x 150 bp paired-end reads. In the paper's pipeline: With migec v1.2.7, reads were demultiplexed and then collapsed into UMI-guided consensus sequences. With mixcr v2.1.11, UMI consensuses were aligned to TRA and TRB V and J templates and assembled into clonotypes. A clonotype was counted as expanded or contracted only when both edgeR and NoisET called the clonotype significant, with the noise models trained on biological replicates. edgeR calls used a false discovery rate-adjusted p below 0.01 and a log2 fold-change threshold of 1. As an exploratory analysis of dynamics, max-normalized trajectories of the 1000 most abundant clonotypes were examined by PCA with hierarchical clustering. Separately sequenced CD4+ and CD8+ repertoires were used to assign the CD4 or CD8 phenotype of responding clones. Using fastp at Q25 and MiXCR, TCRdb reprocessed the public reads and kept productive beta chains. CDR3 protein duplicates are merged, each entry listing the most common genes and DNA. TCRdb, rather than the study authors, made the V and J calls. The sample table records under 300,000 distinct CDR3 sequences; about 20% of these occur just once. Together, the top ten hold 23% of the sample.

Via the germline V gene, CDR1 is SGHTA and CDR2 FQGTGA. The CDR3 covers 15 residues, taking in both the cysteine and the phenylalanine. Only the CDR3 part of the read is kept: 45 bases, read in frame from the first base. V trim: 3 bases; J trim: 4 bases; unmatched bases: 6. PBMCs were isolated by Ficoll-Paque density gradient centrifugation. Sequenced sample: PBMCs or a T cell subset sorted from them (not recorded which). The sequence is built from TRBV7-3 and TRBJ2-1, with 7 central nucleotides matching TRBD2. The receptor comes from a man aged 18-30 years who had mild COVID-19 (a few samples of this study predate the infection). The sample titles of this study are shuffled in the database, so cell type and time point are left out; the donor was told from shared clones. In nucleotide form, the sequence is TGTGCCAGCAGCTTGGGGGGGGACCTTTACAATGAGCAGTTCTTC. Its protein product is CASSLGGDLYNEQFF.